The 22 T cell receptor beta chains given below trace back to one sample, sequenced in a study of shared clonotypes between healthy human individuals. TCRdb's table, derived via immunoSEQ multiplex PCR, lists solely in-frame clones and lacks some. The sample yields about 2.1 million clones, around 95% seen once. Naive CD8 cells lacked CD45RO, underwent positive selection for CCR7 and left out terminally differentiated effector memory CD45RA+ cells. Sequencing used naive CD8+ T cells from PBMCs. These receptors all come from a man in his late teens or twenties in good health. Some clones in this sample may be carry-over from other donors' samples.

This chain uses TRBV6-6 with TRBJ2-5, with 7 positions matching TRBD2. The germline gives CDR1 MNHNY, CDR2 SVGAGI (reference sequence). The ends lost 1 base at V and 5 bases at J; junction bases unmatched: 7. The CDR3 totals 15 residues. CDR3 sequence (DNA): TGTGCCAGCAGTTACTTGTGGGAGGGCCGCGAGACCCAGTACTTC. Its protein product is CASSYLWEGRETQYF.

This sequence joins TRBV29-1 and TRBJ2-2, with 7 bases fitting TRBD1. The CDR3 loop spans 12 amino acids. The V gene end was trimmed by 7 bases and the J gene end by 3 bases; junction bases not matched to a gene: 2. The germline V gene has CDR1 SQVTM and CDR2 ANQGSEA. Here the CDR3 DNA reads TGCAGCGCTGACAGGGACACCGGGGAGCTGTTTTTT. Translating gives CSADRDTGELFF.

The rearrangement joins TRBV4-2 to TRBJ2-7; 12 nucleotides agree with TRBD2. The V and J ends lost 3 bases and 2 bases, in that order; junction bases with no gene match: 11. CDR3 length: 18 amino acids. The germline V gene has CDR1 LGHNA and CDR2 YNFKEQ. This chain's CDR3 is CASSQLGTSGPGPYEQYF. As DNA, the CDR3 is TGTGCCAGCAGCCAGCTAGGGACTAGCGGGCCTGGTCCCTACGAGCAGTACTTC.

Turning to this clone: Additional DNA sequences in this sample encode the identical CDR3. The chain has TRBV7-9 and TRBJ2-5; D gene ambiguous. This CDR3 has 11 amino acids. V lost 5 bases, J lost 2 bases, and 3 bases lay in between. Looked up from germline, CDR1 is SEHNR and CDR2 is FQNEAQ (reference sequence). CDR3: CASSLQETQYF. The CDR3 DNA sequence: TGTGCCAGCAGCCTACAAGAGACCCAGTACTTC.

This chain joins TRBV4-1 and TRBJ2-7, with a possible D match to TRBD2 (6 bases). The CDR3 is made up of 13 amino acids. Trimming pared 4 bases from V and 7 bases from J, leaving 14 bases between. Germline V CDR1 and CDR2: MGHRA, YSYEKL. DNA for the CDR3: TGCGCCAGCAGCCCGCGGGACCTCCTAGAGCAGTACTTC. Amino acids: CASSPRDLLEQYF.

The gene calls are TRBV4-1 and TRBJ2-3, with a possible D match to TRBD2 (5 bases). The CDR3 has 15 residues. V dropped 1 base and J dropped 0 bases, with 8 bases sitting between them. CDR1 and CDR2 (germline): MGHRA, YSYEKL. DNA for the CDR3: TGCGCCAGCAGCCAAGCTCGCGGGAGCACAGATACGCAGTATTTT. This encodes CASSQARGSTDTQYF.

V gene TRBV6-5 combines with J gene TRBJ1-1, with D perhaps TRBD1 (5 bases). Deletions cut 8 bases from V and 3 bases from J, with 19 bases between. CDR1 is MNHEY, CDR2 SVGAGI, per germline. This CDR3 is built from 15 residues. CDR3: CASLIKRGRDTEAFF. The CDR3 nucleotides are TGTGCCAGCCTAATAAAAAGGGGCAGAGACACTGAAGCTTTCTTT.

The chain uses TRBV5-4 and TRBJ1-1, with D unresolved. From germline, CDR1 is SGHNT and CDR2 YYREEE (reference sequence). Trimming pared 0 bases from V and 4 bases from J, leaving 13 bases between. The CDR3 has 15 residues. Here the CDR3 reads CASSLGSGLGTEAFF. In nucleotides, the CDR3 is TGTGCCAGCAGCTTGGGGTCTGGTTTGGGCACTGAAGCTTTCTTT.

This chain connects TRBV6-5 to TRBJ1-1; 8 bases fit TRBD1. V was pared by 2 bases and J by 5 bases, with 7 bases of the junction left unmatched. Looked up from germline, CDR1 is MNHEY and CDR2 is SVGAGI. This CDR3 contains 15 residues. CDR3 sequence (DNA): TGTGCCAGCAGTTACCGAGGACAGGGAGGGACTGAAGCTTTCTTT. This translates into CASSYRGQGGTEAFF.

In regard to this clone: The same CDR3 also results from other DNA sequences found in this sample. The chain is built from TRBV27 and TRBJ2-7; D gene unclear. Germline CDR1 reads MNHEY; CDR2 reads SMNVEV (reference sequence). The CDR3 runs to 12 residues. V lost 5 bases to trimming and J lost 0 bases, with 5 bases between them. The CDR3 loop is CASSGDSYEQYF. CDR3 sequence (DNA): TGTGCCAGCAGTGGCGACTCCTACGAGCAGTACTTC.

The count of this clone is one. The chain employs TRBV5-6 and TRBJ1-1, with D hard to call. The CDR3 runs 13 residues. The V gene's germline CDR1 is SGHDT and CDR2 YYEEEE. The V gene lost 2 bases and the J gene lost 1 base, with 6 bases spanning the gap. The CDR3 loop is CASSFSGNTEAFF. In DNA, the CDR3 is TGTGCCAGCAGCTTTAGCGGGAACACTGAAGCTTTCTTT. Full variable domain (outside the CDR3, taken from reference TRBV5-6 and TRBJ1-1): DAGVTQSPTHLIKTRGQQVTLRCSPKSGHDTVSWYQQALGQGPQFIFQYYEEEERQRGNFPDRFSGHQFPNYSSELNVNALLLGDSALYLCASSFSGNTEAFFGQGTRLTVV.

The chain employs TRBV6-5 and TRBJ1-1; TRBD1 might be the D (5 bases). Germline V lookup: CDR1 MNHEY, CDR2 SVGAGI. The V and J ends lost 6 bases and 3 bases respectively, with 14 bases between them. This CDR3 has 14 residues. CDR3 DNA sequence: TGTGCCAGCAGCCGTTTGGCAGGGTACACTGAAGCTTTCTTT. This sequence encodes CASSRLAGYTEAFF.

This chain links TRBV5-1 with TRBJ1-2; D call uncertain. Per the germline V gene, CDR1 is SGHRS and CDR2 is YFSETQ. The CDR3 sequence is 14 residues long. Trimming took 0 bases from V and 2 from J, leaving 8 bases between them. DNA of the CDR3: TGCGCCAGCAGCTTGGAGGGCGGGAACTATGGCTACACCTTC. Its translation is CASSLEGGNYGYTF.

This chain uses TRBV5-1 with TRBJ2-1; 7 bases line up with TRBD1. J was trimmed by 6 bases and V by 2 bases; bases with no gene match: 8. The germline V gene encodes CDR1 SGHRS and CDR2 YFSETQ. The CDR3 loop spans 15 amino acids. This chain's CDR3 is CASSFWLGDSNEQFF. The CDR3 DNA reads TGCGCCAGCAGCTTTTGGCTAGGGGACAGCAATGAGCAGTTCTTC.

As to this clone: The sample carries other DNA sequences with the same CDR3. V and J are TRBV4-1 and TRBJ2-1; D is uncertain. Looked up from germline, CDR1 is MGHRA and CDR2 is YSYEKL. The CDR3 spans 12 residues. Trimming took off 1 base at V and 6 bases at J, with 4 bases between the two ends. The CDR3 nucleotides read TGCGCCAGCAGCCAAGGGAGCAATGAGCAGTTCTTC. This gives the protein CASSQGSNEQFF.

The CDR3 here is CASGSWTGNTEAFF. CDR3 DNA: TGTGCCAGCGGATCCTGGACGGGGAACACTGAAGCTTTCTTT. The chain employs TRBV27 and TRBJ1-1; D remains ambiguous. V gave up 8 bases and J gave up 1 base, with 14 bases separating them. Germline V gene data show CDR1 as MNHEY and CDR2 as SMNVEV (reference sequence). CDR3 length: 14 residues.

This chain uses TRBV7-6 with TRBJ1-4, with D unclear. Germline V lookup: CDR1 SGHVS, CDR2 FNYEAQ. There are 16 residues in the CDR3. V was pared by 4 bases and J by 4 bases, with 16 bases between. The CDR3 DNA sequence: TGTGCCAGCAGCTCGGGCACCGGAACCGTTAATGAAAAACTGTTTTTT. Amino acids: CASSSGTGTVNEKLFF.

The chain has TRBV7-2 and TRBJ2-1; 8 bases map to TRBD1. J gave up 8 bases and V 5 bases, and 11 bases lay outside the gene matches. Germline CDR1 is SGHTA and CDR2 is FQGNSA. The CDR3 has 15 residues. The CDR3 region is CASSAQDRARDEQFF. Written as DNA, the CDR3 is TGTGCCAGCAGCGCCCAGGACAGGGCCAGGGATGAGCAGTTCTTC. The whole variable domain, remainder taken from reference TRBV7-2 and TRBJ2-1, is GAGVSQSPSNKVTEKGKDVELRCDPISGHTALYWYRQSLGQGLEFLIYFQGNSAPDKSGLPSDRFSAERTGGSVSTLTIQRTQQEDSAVYLCASSAQDRARDEQFFGPGTRLTVL.

The chain joins TRBV5-6 to TRBJ2-5, with 9 bases fitting TRBD2. Looked up from germline, CDR1 is SGHDT and CDR2 is YYEEEE. Unmatched junction bases numbered 17, after V lost 5 bases and J lost 3 bases. CDR3 size: 18 residues. CDR3 region: CASRSGLAGRGPEETQYF. CDR3 nucleotides: TGTGCCAGCAGATCTGGCCTAGCGGGGAGGGGGCCAGAAGAGACCCAGTACTTC.

The V call is TRBV7-9, the J call TRBJ2-1, with 9 bases identical to TRBD2. The V gene's germline CDR1 is SEHNR and CDR2 FQNEAQ (reference sequence). The CDR3 length is 16 residues. Unmatched junction bases numbered 14, after V lost 5 bases and J lost 9 bases. Here the CDR3 DNA reads TGTGCCAGCAGCCCCCCGGGCGGGAGGGCCCTCGGTGAGCAGTTCTTC. Protein: CASSPPGGRALGEQFF.

The V and J genes are TRBV29-1 and TRBJ1-2, with TRBD1 matching 7 bases. Germline trimming cut 8 bases from V and 8 bases from J; bases unmatched to any gene: 8. The germline V gene encodes CDR1 SQVTM and CDR2 ANQGSEA. The CDR3 is 11 amino acids. CDR3 in DNA: TGCAGCACTAAGGGGGCGGTCGGCTACACCTTC. Its protein is CSTKGAVGYTF. The variable domain in full, completed from reference TRBV29-1 and TRBJ1-2, reads SAVISQKPSRDICQRGTSLTIQCQVDSQVTMMFWYRQQPGQSLTLIATANQGSEATYESGFVIDKFPISRPNLTFSTLTVSNMSPEDSSIYLCSTKGAVGYTFGSGTRLTVV.

The chain is built from TRBV2 and TRBJ2-5; 8 positions match TRBD1. V lost 6 bases, J lost 5 bases, and 11 bases stayed unmatched. CDR1 and CDR2 from the germline V gene are SNHLY and FYNNEI. CDR3 length equals 15 residues. CDR3: CASSHGQGAGETQYF. The DNA for the CDR3 is TGTGCCAGCAGCCATGGGCAGGGGGCTGGGGAGACCCAGTACTTC.